This T cell receptor beta chain was retrieved from a study of molecular identifiers for immune sequencing clone quantification. Study summary: Naive CD8 RNA (around 20,000 or 100,000 cells) was divided into five aliquots, with four sequenced. General study results and limits: Jurkat TCR RNA spiked in from one cell could reportedly be detected among approximately 980,000 naive cells.

This clonotype was detected many times. Its antigen is not identified. Naive CD8 libraries used about 20,000 to 1,000,000 sorted cells and 10%, 30% or 50% RNA. Naive CD8 T cells were sorted as CD8+CD4-CCR7+CD45RA+. MiXCR, applied by TCRdb to the PCR reads, yields one record per CDR3 protein. The sample shows about half a million distinct CDR3 sequences, about 21% of them seen only once. The V gene's germline CDR1 is SGHNT and CDR2 YYREEE (reference sequence). V lost 3 bases and J 7 bases, leaving 10 bases between the germline ends. The CDR3 sequence is 12 residues long. The source is a human donor in good health. Some libraries in this study had Jurkat cell RNA spiked in. The V gene is TRBV5-4, the J gene TRBJ2-5; no definite D call. The material sequenced was naive CD8+ T cells from blood, with Jurkat cell RNA spiked in. Subset specified: FACS-sorted CD8+CD4-CCR7+CD45RA+ naive T cells. CDR3 region: CASSWSAGTQYF. CDR3 sequence (DNA): TGTGCCAGCAGCTGGAGCGCCGGGACCCAGTACTTC.